This T cell receptor (beta chain) was observed in a study of regulatory T cells in long-lasting Graves disease. Arm-PCR with iRepertoire HTBI primers amplified the CDR3 regions for these TCR beta libraries. One entry per CDR3 protein, called by TCRdb with MiXCR from the multiplex PCR reads. The sample yields 300,000 to 350,000 distinct CDR3 sequences, 15% to 20% seen once. Noted time point: persistent/refractory GD, antithyroid drugs over 5 years with positive TRAb. Researchers made the TCR library from RNA that was extracted from PBMCs. The clonotype originates from a female donor with Graves disease. The sample consisted of peripheral blood mononuclear cells (PBMCs), taken when the disease was refractory, from a patient treated with antithyroid drugs.

For the CDR3, the DNA is TGTGCCAGCTCACCAAGACAGGGCCCGAACACTGAAGCTTTCTTT. Its translation: CASSPRQGPNTEAFF. The J gene is TRBJ1-1, the V gene TRBV18, with 7 bases lining up with TRBD1. Germline V gives CDR1 KGHSH, CDR2 LQKENI. The CDR3 has 15 residues. V gave up 2 bases and J gave up 1 base; unmatched junction bases: 4.